This T cell receptor beta chain stems from a study of T cell responses to AZD1222 COVID-19 vaccine. This clone occurred once. The assay was immunoSEQ multiplex PCR, and TCRdb's table has in-frame clones only and misses some. This table has some 200,000 clones, roughly 91% appearing once. Source: peripheral blood, taken on day 0 of MenACWY control vaccination. The receptor was derived from an adult in good health.

CDR3 nucleotides: TGTGCCAGCAGCTTAAGTGGGACATTAAACTCTGGGGCCAACGTCCTGACTTTC. Translation: CASSLSGTLNSGANVLTF. V gene TRBV7-3 combines with J gene TRBJ2-6; the D gene is possibly TRBD1 (6 bases). Germline CDR1 SGHTA, CDR2 FQGTGA. The CDR3 length is 18 residues. The V gene lost 1 base and the J gene lost 0 bases, with 13 bases spanning the gap.